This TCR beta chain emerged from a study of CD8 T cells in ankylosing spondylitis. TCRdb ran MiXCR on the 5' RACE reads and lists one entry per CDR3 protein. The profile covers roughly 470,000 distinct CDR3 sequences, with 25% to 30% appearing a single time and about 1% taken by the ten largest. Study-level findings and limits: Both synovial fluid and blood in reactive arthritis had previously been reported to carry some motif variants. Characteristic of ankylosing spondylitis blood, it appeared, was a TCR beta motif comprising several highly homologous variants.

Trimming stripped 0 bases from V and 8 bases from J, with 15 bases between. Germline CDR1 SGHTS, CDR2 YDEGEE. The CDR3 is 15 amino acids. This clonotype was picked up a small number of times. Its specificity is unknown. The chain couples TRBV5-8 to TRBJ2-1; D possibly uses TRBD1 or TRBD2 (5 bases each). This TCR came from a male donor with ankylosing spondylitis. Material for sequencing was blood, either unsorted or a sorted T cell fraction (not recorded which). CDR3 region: CASSLEFGTKDEQFF. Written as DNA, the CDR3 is TGTGCCAGCAGCTTGGAGTTTGGGACGAAAGATGAGCAGTTCTTC.